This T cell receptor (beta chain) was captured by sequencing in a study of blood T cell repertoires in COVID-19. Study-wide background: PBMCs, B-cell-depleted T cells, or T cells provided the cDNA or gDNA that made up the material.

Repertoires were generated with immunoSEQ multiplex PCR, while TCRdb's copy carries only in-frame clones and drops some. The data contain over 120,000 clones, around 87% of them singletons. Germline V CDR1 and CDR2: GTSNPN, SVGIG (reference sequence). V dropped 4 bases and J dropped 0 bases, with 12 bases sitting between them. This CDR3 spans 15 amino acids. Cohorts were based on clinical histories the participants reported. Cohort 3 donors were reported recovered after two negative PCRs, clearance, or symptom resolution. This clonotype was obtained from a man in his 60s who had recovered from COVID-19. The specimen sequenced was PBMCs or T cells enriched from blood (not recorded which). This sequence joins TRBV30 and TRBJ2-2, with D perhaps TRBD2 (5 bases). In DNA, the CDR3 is TGTGCCTGGAAACGGGGTAACTCGAACACCGGGGAGCTGTTTTTT. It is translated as CAWKRGNSNTGELFF.